The 24 T cell receptor beta chains given below trace back to one sample, sequenced in a study of blood T cell repertoires in COVID-19. Profiling relied on immunoSEQ multiplex PCR, and the TCRdb table lists in-frame clones only, not all of them. Among 60,000 to 90,000 clones listed, 84% were seen once. The sequenced material came from peripheral blood. All receptors come from a man in his fifties with acute or convalescent COVID-19.

The chain uses TRBV9 and TRBJ2-3; a weak D match, TRBD2 (6 bases). This CDR3 region has 16 residues. Germline V gene data show CDR1 as SGDLS and CDR2 as YYNGEE. V lost 0 bases and J lost 2, with 13 bases in between. The CDR3: CASSVAGELLTDTQYF. CDR3 DNA: TGTGCCAGCAGCGTAGCGGGGGAACTCCTCACAGATACGCAGTATTTT.

The chain combines TRBV7-6 with TRBJ2-1; perhaps TRBD1 as D (6 bases). The CDR3 is 15 amino acids. Germline CDR1 SGHVS, CDR2 FNYEAQ. V dropped 5 bases and J dropped 0 bases, with 11 bases sitting between them. CDR3 in DNA: TGTGCCAGCAGCCCCCGACAGGTCTCCTACAATGAGCAGTTCTTC. Translation gives CASSPRQVSYNEQFF.

This sequence joins TRBV28 and TRBJ2-3; 10 positions agree with TRBD2. V lost 8 bases and J lost 3; bases outside the gene matches: 2. The CDR3 length is 13 residues. CDR1 is MDHEN, CDR2 SYDVKM, per germline. The CDR3 DNA is TGTGCCAGCTTTAGCGGGGGGACAGATACGCAGTATTTT. It yields the protein CASFSGGTDTQYF.

This chain joins TRBV24-1 and TRBJ2-6; tentatively, D is TRBD1 (6 bases). This CDR3 contains 16 residues. Trimming pared 7 bases from V and 2 bases from J, leaving 14 bases between. Germline loops: CDR1 KGHDR, CDR2 SFDVKD. CDR3 in amino acids: CATSSRQVTGANVLTF. The CDR3 nucleotides read TGTGCCACCAGCTCCAGACAGGTGACTGGGGCCAACGTCCTGACTTTC.

The CDR3 sequence is CASSLGGGSVDTDTQYF. The CDR3 coding sequence is TGTGCCAGCAGTTTGGGCGGGGGTAGCGTCGACACAGATACGCAGTATTTT. The rearrangement links TRBV28 to TRBJ2-3; 7 bases agree with TRBD2. V gave up 3 bases and J gave up 2 bases; unmatched junction bases: 11. The germline V gene has CDR1 MDHEN and CDR2 SYDVKM. CDR3 length equals 17 residues.

The genes are TRBV6-2 or TRBV6-3 and TRBJ2-5; tentative D call: TRBD1 (5 bases). Germline V lookup: CDR1 MNHEY, CDR2 SVGEGT. The CDR3 spans 12 residues. The germline V and J ends were trimmed by 6 bases and 3 bases, with 8 bases remaining between them. The CDR3 here is CASSPREETQYF. The CDR3 nucleotides read TGTGCCAGCAGCCCCAGGGAAGAGACCCAGTACTTC.

This rearrangement joins TRBV7-2 to TRBJ1-2; the match to TRBD1 covers 9 bases. J gave up 4 bases and V 5 bases, and 8 bases lay outside the gene matches. Per the germline V gene, CDR1 is SGHTA and CDR2 is FQGNSA. The CDR3 is made up of 15 amino acids. The CDR3, as DNA: TGTGCCAGCAGCCCCACAGGGGGCGCCGGCTATGGCTACACCTTC. Translation gives CASSPTGGAGYGYTF.

The chain carries TRBV15 and TRBJ1-6, with D maybe TRBD1 (6 bases). Germline V lookup: CDR1 LNHNV, CDR2 YYDKDF (reference sequence). The CDR3 runs 12 residues. V dropped 8 bases and J dropped 4 bases, with 6 bases sitting between them. The CDR3 nucleotides are TGTGCCACCGGACAGTATAATTCACCCCTCCACTTT. It translates to CATGQYNSPLHF.

The J gene is TRBJ1-5, the V gene TRBV28, with TRBD1 identical over 8 bases. The CDR3 runs 15 residues. The V and J ends lost 6 bases and 7 bases, in that order; junction bases with no gene match: 11. Germline CDR1 is MDHEN and CDR2 is SYDVKM. Here the CDR3 reads CASSVGQEAPQPQHF. CDR3 bases: TGTGCCAGCAGCGTGGGACAGGAGGCGCCCCAGCCCCAGCATTTT. The full variable domain, with the rest looked up from reference TRBV28 and TRBJ1-5, is DVKVTQSSRYLVKRTGEKVFLECVQDMDHENMFWYRQDPGLGLRLIYFSYDVKMKEKGDIPEGYSVSREKKERFSLILESASTNQTSMYLCASSVGQEAPQPQHFGDGTRLSIL.

The chain employs TRBV5-1 and TRBJ1-6; D is unresolved. Per germline, CDR1 SGHRS and CDR2 YFSETQ. The CDR3 runs to 13 residues. Trimming left V 4 bases short and J 13 bases short, with 15 bases between. The CDR3 is CASSVLIGSPLHF. CDR3 DNA sequence: TGCGCCAGCAGCGTACTAATTGGGAGCCCCCTCCACTTT.

The chain recombines TRBV3-1 (or the pseudogene TRBV3-2) with TRBJ2-2; TRBD2 might be the D (5 bases). The CDR3 is 20 amino acids. CDR1 and CDR2 (germline): LGHDT, YNNKEL (reference sequence). V lost 1 base, J lost 2 bases, and 23 bases lay in between. The CDR3 nucleotides read TGTGCCAGCAGCCAAGTTGTCTCCGTGCTAGCCCGCCTTAACACCGGGGAGCTGTTTTTT. It encodes CASSQVVSVLARLNTGELFF.

The chain uses TRBV3-1 (or the pseudogene TRBV3-2) and TRBJ1-5; D gene unclear. Germline CDR1 and CDR2: LGHDT and YNNKEL (reference sequence). The CDR3 loop spans 13 amino acids. V was shortened by 2 bases and J by 2 bases, with 4 bases between the two germline ends. The CDR3 DNA reads TGTGCCAGCAGCCAATCGGGCAATCAGCCCCAGCATTTT. Encoded protein: CASSQSGNQPQHF.

CDR3 nucleotides: TGTGCCAGCACCCAGGGGGTCACAGAGACCCAGTACTTC. It yields the protein CASTQGVTETQYF. This rearrangement joins TRBV7-2 to TRBJ2-5; 7 bases agree with TRBD1. CDR3 length: 13 amino acids. Germline CDR1 SGHTA, CDR2 FQGNSA. V shed 7 bases, J shed 4 bases, and the junction held 6 bases outside the gene matches.

This chain joins TRBV5-6 and TRBJ2-6; 9 bases fit TRBD1. The CDR3 is 17 amino acids. V was pared by 4 bases and J by 3 bases, with 8 bases of the junction left unmatched. Germline-derived CDR1 and CDR2 are SGHDT and YYEEEE. DNA of the CDR3: TGTGCCAGCAGCGGCGGGACAGGGAGACTTGGGGCCAACGTCCTGACTTTC. As protein: CASSGGTGRLGANVLTF.

The chain recombines TRBV29-1 with TRBJ2-5; no reliable D call. Deletions cut 4 bases from V and 5 bases from J, with 11 bases between. Per the germline V gene, CDR1 is SQVTM and CDR2 is ANQGSEA. The CDR3 contains 12 residues. For the CDR3, the DNA is TGCAGCGTTGGGCGGTCCGGGGAGACCCAGTACTTC. This codes for CSVGRSGETQYF. Combining the CDR3 with reference TRBV29-1 and TRBJ2-5 gives the whole variable domain SAVISQKPSRDICQRGTSLTIQCQVDSQVTMMFWYRQQPGQSLTLIATANQGSEATYESGFVIDKFPISRPNLTFSTLTVSNMSPEDSSIYLCSVGRSGETQYFGPGTRLLVL.

The V gene is TRBV6-4, the J gene TRBJ2-1; 12 bases are shared with TRBD2. Germline loops: CDR1 MRHNA, CDR2 SNTAGT. This CDR3 has 16 amino acids. The trim removed 7 bases at V and 7 bases at J, leaving 11 bases unmatched. The CDR3 sequence is CASTTDRLAGVNEQFF. The CDR3 nucleotides are TGTGCCAGCACCACGGACAGACTAGCGGGAGTTAATGAGCAGTTCTTC.

The V and J genes are TRBV28 and TRBJ1-1, with D maybe TRBD1 (5 bases). CDR1 and CDR2 from the germline V gene are MDHEN and SYDVKM. The CDR3 totals 11 residues. V shed 4 bases and J shed 11 bases, with 11 bases lying between them. For the CDR3, the DNA is TGTGCCAGCAGTTCTGGCCCAGGGGCTTTCTTT. Protein product: CASSSGPGAFF.

This chain uses TRBV19 with TRBJ2-1; the D gene is possibly TRBD1 (5 bases). This CDR3 has 14 amino acids. V was pared by 6 bases and J by 0 bases, with 9 bases between. Germline lookup yields CDR1 LNHDA and CDR2 SQIVND (reference sequence). CDR3: CASSDSSSYNEQFF. Written as DNA, the CDR3 is TGTGCCAGTAGCGACAGTAGCTCCTACAATGAGCAGTTCTTC.

The genes are TRBV5-4 and TRBJ2-1; D might be TRBD2 (5 bases). The V gene lost 5 bases and the J gene lost 16 bases, with 16 bases spanning the gap. Germline-derived CDR1 and CDR2 are SGHNT and YYREEE (reference sequence). CDR3 length: 11 residues. Written as DNA, the CDR3 is TGTGCCAGCAGTGTTGGACTTTACCTCTTCTTC. Protein: CASSVGLYLFF. Combining the CDR3 with reference TRBV5-4 and TRBJ2-1 gives the whole variable domain ETGVTQSPTHLIKTRGQQVTLRCSSQSGHNTVSWYQQALGQGPQFIFQYYREEENGRGNFPPRFSGLQFPNYSSELNVNALELDDSALYLCASSVGLYLFFGPGTRLTVL.

This rearrangement joins TRBV2 to TRBJ2-5, with 13 bases fitting TRBD2. Germline values: CDR1 SNHLY, CDR2 FYNNEI. The CDR3 extends over 14 amino acids. J was trimmed by 2 bases and V by 7 bases; bases with no gene match: 1. For the CDR3, the DNA is TGTGCCAGCACACTAGCGGGGGGGCAAGAGACCCAGTACTTC. As protein: CASTLAGGQETQYF.

The J gene is TRBJ2-5, the V gene TRBV5-4; TRBD1 might be the D (5 bases). CDR3 length: 13 residues. V was pared by 4 bases and J by 3 bases, with 10 bases between. From germline, CDR1 is SGHNT and CDR2 YYREEE (reference sequence). For the CDR3, the DNA is TGTGCCAGCAGCCCACAAGGGGAAGAGACCCAGTACTTC. It translates to CASSPQGEETQYF.

This chain links TRBV6-2 or TRBV6-3 with TRBJ1-1, with D perhaps TRBD1 (6 bases). V was pared by 2 bases and J by 4 bases, with 17 bases between. The length of the CDR3 is 16 residues. The germline V gene encodes CDR1 MNHEY and CDR2 SVGEGT. As DNA, the CDR3 is TGTGCCAGCAGTTACCAAAAAACAGGGAAGGGCACTGAAGCTTTCTTT. Protein product: CASSYQKTGKGTEAFF.

The genes are TRBV10-3 and TRBJ1-2, with D tentatively TRBD1 (6 bases). Trimming pared 6 bases from V and 5 bases from J, leaving 16 bases between. The CDR3 runs to 14 residues. The germline CDR1 and CDR2 sequences are ENHRY and SYGVKD. Written as DNA, the CDR3 is TGTGCCATCAGGGTAGGGGGAGCTTATTATGGCTACACCTTC. Translation: CAIRVGGAYYGYTF.

The rearrangement uses TRBV9 and TRBJ2-3; a weak D match, TRBD2 (6 bases). The CDR3 is 14 amino acids. Trimming left V 2 bases short and J 6 bases short, with 13 bases between. Germline CDR1 reads SGDLS; CDR2 reads YYNGEE. The CDR3 sequence: CASSVRGEFDTQYF. In nucleotides, the CDR3 is TGTGCCAGCAGCGTTCGCGGGGAATTTGATACGCAGTATTTT.